This TCR beta chain was recovered during a study of metastatic and nonmetastatic thyroid tumors. This clone has at least ten counts. CDR3 size: 12 residues. Trimming removed 8 bases from V and 4 bases from J, with 14 bases in between. The germline gives CDR1 GTSNPN, CDR2 SVGIG (reference sequence). There were no patients who had received any treatment before thyroid surgery. MiXCR reprocessed the PCR reads for TCRdb. Among under 45,000 clones, 28% were seen once, and the ten largest hold 9.9%. The TCR originated in a male donor with papillary thyroid cancer or a benign thyroid nodule (not recorded which). Some clones in this sample may be carry-over from other donors' samples. The chain recombines TRBV30 with TRBJ1-2; D may be TRBD1 (5 bases). The sample comprised blood. The chain's CDR3 is CAGPRGTYGYTF. The CDR3 nucleotides read TGTGCCGGGCCCCGGGGGACCTATGGCTACACCTTC. Full variable domain (rest looked up from reference TRBV30 and TRBJ1-2): SQTIHQWPATLVQPVGSPLSLECTVEGTSNPNLYWYRQAAGRGLQLLFYSVGIGQISSEVPQNLSASRPQDRQFILSSKKLLLSDSGFYLCAGPRGTYGYTFGSGTRLTVV.